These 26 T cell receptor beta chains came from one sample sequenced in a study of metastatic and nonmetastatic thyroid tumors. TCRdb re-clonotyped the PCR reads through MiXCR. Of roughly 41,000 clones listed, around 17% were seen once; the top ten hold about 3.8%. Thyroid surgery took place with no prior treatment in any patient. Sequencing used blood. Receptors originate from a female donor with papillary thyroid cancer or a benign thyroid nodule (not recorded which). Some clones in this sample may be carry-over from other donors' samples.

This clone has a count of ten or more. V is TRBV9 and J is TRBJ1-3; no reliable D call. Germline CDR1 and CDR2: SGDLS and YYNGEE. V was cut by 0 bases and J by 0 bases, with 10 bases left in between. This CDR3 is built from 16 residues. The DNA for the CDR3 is TGTGCCAGCAGCGTAGAGGCCACCTACTCTGGAAACACCATATATTTT. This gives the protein CASSVEATYSGNTIYF. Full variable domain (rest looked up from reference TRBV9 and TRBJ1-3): DSGVTQTPKHLITATGQRVTLRCSPRSGDLSVYWYQQSLDQGLQFLIQYYNGEERAKGNILERFSAQQFPDLHSELNLSSLELGDSALYFCASSVEATYSGNTIYFGEGSWLTVV.

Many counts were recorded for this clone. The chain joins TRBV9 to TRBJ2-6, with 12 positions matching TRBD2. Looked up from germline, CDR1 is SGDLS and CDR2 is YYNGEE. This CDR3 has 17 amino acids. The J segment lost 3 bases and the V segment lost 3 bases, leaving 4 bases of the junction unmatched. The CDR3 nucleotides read TGTGCCAGCAGCGGACTAGCGGGAGATGTTGGGGCCAACGTCCTGACTTTC. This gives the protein CASSGLAGDVGANVLTF.

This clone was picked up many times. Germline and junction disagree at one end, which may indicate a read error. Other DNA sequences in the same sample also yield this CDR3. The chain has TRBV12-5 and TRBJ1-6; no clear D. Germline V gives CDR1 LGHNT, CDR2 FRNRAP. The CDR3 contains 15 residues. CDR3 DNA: TGTGCTAGTGGTTTCGCGGGCAGCTCCAATTCAGCCCTCCACTTT. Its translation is CASGFAGSSNSALHF.

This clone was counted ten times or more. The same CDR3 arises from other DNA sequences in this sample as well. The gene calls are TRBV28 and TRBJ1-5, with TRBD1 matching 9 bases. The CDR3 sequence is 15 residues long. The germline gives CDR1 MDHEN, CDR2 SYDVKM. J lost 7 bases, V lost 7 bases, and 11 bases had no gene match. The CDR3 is CASISTGGVIQPQHF. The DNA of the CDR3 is TGTGCCAGCATTTCGACAGGGGGAGTGATACAGCCCCAGCATTTT.

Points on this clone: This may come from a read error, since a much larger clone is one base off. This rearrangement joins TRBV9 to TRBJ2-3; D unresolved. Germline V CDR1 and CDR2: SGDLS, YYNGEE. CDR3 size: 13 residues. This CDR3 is CSSRSNLADTQYF. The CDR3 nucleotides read TGTTCCAGCAGATCAAATCTAGCAGATACGCAGTATTTT.

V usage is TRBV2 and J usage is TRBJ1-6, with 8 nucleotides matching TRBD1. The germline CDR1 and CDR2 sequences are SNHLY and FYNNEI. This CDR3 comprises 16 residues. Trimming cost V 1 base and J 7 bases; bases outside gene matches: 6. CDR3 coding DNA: TGTGCCAGCAGTGAAGGGACAGGGTCGTGGAATTCACCCCTCCACTTT. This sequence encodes CASSEGTGSWNSPLHF. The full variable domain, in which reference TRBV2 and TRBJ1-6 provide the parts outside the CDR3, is EPEVTQTPSHQVTQMGQEVILRCVPISNHLYFYWYRQILGQKVEFLVSFYNNEISEKSEIFDDQFSVERPDGSNFTLKIRSTKLEDSAMYFCASSEGTGSWNSPLHFGNGTRLTVT.

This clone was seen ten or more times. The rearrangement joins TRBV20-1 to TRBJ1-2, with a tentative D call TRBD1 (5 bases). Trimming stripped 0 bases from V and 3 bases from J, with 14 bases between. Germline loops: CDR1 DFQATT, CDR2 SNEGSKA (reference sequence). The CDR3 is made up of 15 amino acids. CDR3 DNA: TGCAGTGCTAGAGATTCGAGGGTAGGGGACTATGGCTACACCTTC. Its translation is CSARDSRVGDYGYTF.

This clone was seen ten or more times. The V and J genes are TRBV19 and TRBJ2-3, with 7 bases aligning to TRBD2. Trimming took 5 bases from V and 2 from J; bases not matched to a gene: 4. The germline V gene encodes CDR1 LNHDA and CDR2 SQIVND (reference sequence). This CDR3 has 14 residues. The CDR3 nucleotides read TGTGCCAGTAGTCCCAGCGGGGCCACAGATACGCAGTATTTT. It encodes CASSPSGATDTQYF.

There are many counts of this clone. The CDR3 coding sequence is TGTGCCAGCAGTTACTCGGGTGCTGGGGAAAAACTGTTTTTT. Residues: CASSYSGAGEKLFF. The chain has TRBV6-5 and TRBJ1-4; no definite D call. The CDR3 totals 14 residues. With 0 bases removed from V and 8 bases from J, the gap between germline ends came to 10 bases. Per germline, CDR1 MNHEY and CDR2 SVGAGI.

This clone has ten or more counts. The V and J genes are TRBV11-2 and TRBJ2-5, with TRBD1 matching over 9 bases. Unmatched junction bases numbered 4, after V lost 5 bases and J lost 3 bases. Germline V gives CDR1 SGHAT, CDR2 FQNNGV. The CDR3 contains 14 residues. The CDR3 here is CASSTRTGEETQYF. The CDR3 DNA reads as TGTGCCAGCAGCACAAGGACAGGGGAAGAGACCCAGTACTTC.

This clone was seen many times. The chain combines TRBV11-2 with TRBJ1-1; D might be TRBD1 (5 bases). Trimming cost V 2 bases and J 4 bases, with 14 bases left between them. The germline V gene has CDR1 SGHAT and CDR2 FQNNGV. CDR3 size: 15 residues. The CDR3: CASSLTGGLVTEAFF. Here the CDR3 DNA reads TGTGCCAGCAGCTTAACCGGGGGGTTGGTCACTGAAGCTTTCTTT.

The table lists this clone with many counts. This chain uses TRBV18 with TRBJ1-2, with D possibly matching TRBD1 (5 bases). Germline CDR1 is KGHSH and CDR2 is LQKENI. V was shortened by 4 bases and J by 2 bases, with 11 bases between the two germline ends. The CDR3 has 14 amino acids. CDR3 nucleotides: TGTGCCAGCTCACGACTGCAGGGAAACTATGGCTACACCTTC. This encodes CASSRLQGNYGYTF. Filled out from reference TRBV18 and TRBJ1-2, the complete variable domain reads NAGVMQNPRHLVRRRGQEARLRCSPMKGHSHVYWYRQLPEEGLKFMVYLQKENIIDESGMPKERFSAEFPKEGPSILRIQQVVRGDSAAYFCASSRLQGNYGYTFGSGTRLTVV.

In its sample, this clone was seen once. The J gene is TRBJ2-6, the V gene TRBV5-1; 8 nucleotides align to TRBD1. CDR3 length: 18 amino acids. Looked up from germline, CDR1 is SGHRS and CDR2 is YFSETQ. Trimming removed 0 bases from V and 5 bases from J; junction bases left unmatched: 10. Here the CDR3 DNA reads TGCGCCAGCAGCTTGGAGGGACAGGCACAAGTGTGGGCCAACGTCCTGACTTTC. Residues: CASSLEGQAQVWANVLTF.

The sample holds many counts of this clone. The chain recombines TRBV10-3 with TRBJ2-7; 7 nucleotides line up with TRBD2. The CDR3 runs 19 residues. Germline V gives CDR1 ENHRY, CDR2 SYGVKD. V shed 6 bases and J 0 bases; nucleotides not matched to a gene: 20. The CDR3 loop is CAIRTTTTSSDLSSYEQYF. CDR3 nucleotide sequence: TGTGCCATCAGGACGACAACGACTAGCTCCGACCTAAGCTCCTACGAGCAGTACTTC.

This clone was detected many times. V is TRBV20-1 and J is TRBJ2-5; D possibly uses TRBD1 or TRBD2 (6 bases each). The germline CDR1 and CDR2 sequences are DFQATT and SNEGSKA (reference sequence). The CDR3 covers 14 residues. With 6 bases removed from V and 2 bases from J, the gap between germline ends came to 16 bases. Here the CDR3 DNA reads TGCAGTGCCAAACAGGGTCGGGGGCAAGAGACCCAGTACTTC. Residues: CSAKQGRGQETQYF.

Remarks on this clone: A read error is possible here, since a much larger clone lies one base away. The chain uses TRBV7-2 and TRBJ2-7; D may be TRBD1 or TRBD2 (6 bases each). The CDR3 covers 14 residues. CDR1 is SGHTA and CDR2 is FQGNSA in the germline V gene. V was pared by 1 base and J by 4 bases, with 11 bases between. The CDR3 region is CASSLGGAMYEQYF. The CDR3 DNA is TGTGCCAGCAGCTTAGGGGGGGCCATGTACGAGCAGTACTTC.

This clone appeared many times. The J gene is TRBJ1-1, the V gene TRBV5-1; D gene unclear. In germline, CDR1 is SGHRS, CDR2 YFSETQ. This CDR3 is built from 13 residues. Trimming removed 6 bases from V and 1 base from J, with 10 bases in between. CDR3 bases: TGCGCCAGCAACCTTATGGGGAACACTGAAGCTTTCTTT. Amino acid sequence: CASNLMGNTEAFF. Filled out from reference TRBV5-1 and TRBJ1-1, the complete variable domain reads KAGVTQTPRYLIKTRGQQVTLSCSPISGHRSVSWYQQTPGQGLQFLFEYFSETQRNKGNFPGRFSGRQFSNSRSEMNVSTLELGDSALYLCASNLMGNTEAFFGQGTRLTVV.

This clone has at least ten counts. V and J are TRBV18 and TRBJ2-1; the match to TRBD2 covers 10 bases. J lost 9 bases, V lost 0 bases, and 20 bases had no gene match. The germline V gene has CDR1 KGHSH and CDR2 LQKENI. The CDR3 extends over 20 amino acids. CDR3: CASSPPRRGRLAGDEIEQFF. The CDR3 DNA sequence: TGTGCCAGCTCACCACCGAGGCGGGGGCGCCTAGCGGGGGATGAAATTGAGCAGTTCTTC.

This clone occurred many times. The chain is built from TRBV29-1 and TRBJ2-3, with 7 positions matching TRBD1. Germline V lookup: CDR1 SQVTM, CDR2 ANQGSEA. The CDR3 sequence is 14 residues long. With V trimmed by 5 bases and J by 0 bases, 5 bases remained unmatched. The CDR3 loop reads CSVNRQGSTDTQYF. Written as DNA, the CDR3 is TGCAGCGTTAACCGACAGGGAAGCACAGATACGCAGTATTTT.

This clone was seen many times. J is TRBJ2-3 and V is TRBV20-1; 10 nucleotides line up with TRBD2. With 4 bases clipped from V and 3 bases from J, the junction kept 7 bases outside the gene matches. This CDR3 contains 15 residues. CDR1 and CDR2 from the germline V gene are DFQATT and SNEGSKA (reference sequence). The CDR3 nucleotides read TGCAGTGCTACTAGCGGGGGTCGTATTACAGATACGCAGTATTTT. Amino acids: CSATSGGRITDTQYF.

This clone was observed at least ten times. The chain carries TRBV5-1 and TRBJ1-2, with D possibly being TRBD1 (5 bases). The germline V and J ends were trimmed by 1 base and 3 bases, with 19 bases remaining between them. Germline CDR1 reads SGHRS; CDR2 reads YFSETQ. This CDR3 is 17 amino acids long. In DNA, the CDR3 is TGCGCCAGCAGCTTGCCGAGGGACGGCCAATGGGACTATGGCTACACCTTC. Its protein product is CASSLPRDGQWDYGYTF.

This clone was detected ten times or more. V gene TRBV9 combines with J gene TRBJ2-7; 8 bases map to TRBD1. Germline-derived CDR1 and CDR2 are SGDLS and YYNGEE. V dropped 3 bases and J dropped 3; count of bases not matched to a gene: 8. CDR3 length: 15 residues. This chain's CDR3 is CASSAGQGVIYEQYF. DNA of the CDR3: TGTGCCAGCAGCGCCGGACAGGGAGTCATCTACGAGCAGTACTTC.

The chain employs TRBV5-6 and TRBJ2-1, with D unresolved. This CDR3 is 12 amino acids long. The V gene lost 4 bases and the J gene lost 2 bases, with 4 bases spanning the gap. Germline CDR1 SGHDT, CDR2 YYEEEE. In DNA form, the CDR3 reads TGTGCCAGCAGCCGAACCTACAATGAGCAGTTCTTC. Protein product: CASSRTYNEQFF. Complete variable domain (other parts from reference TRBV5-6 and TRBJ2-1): DAGVTQSPTHLIKTRGQQVTLRCSPKSGHDTVSWYQQALGQGPQFIFQYYEEEERQRGNFPDRFSGHQFPNYSSELNVNALLLGDSALYLCASSRTYNEQFFGPGTRLTVL.

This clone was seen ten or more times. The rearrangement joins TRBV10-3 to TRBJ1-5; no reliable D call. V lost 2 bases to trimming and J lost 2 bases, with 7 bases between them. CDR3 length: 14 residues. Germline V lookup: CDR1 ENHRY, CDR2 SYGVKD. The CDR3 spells CAISEDIGNQPQHF. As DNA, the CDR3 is TGTGCCATCAGTGAGGACATCGGCAATCAGCCCCAGCATTTT.

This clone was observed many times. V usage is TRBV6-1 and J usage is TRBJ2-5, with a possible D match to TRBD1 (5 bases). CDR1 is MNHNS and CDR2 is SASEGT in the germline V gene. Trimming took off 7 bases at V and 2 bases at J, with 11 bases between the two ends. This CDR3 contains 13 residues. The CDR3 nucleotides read TGTGCCAGCAACCTGCAGGGACAAGAGACCCAGTACTTC. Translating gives CASNLQGQETQYF.

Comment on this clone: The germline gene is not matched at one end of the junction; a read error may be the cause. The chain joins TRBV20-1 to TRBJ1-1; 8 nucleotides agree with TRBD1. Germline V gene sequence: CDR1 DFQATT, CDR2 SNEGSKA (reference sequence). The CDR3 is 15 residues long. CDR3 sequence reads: CIAGPGGGWCTEAFF. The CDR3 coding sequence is TGCATTGCTGGACCAGGGGGCGGCTGGTGCACTGAAGCTTTCTTT.